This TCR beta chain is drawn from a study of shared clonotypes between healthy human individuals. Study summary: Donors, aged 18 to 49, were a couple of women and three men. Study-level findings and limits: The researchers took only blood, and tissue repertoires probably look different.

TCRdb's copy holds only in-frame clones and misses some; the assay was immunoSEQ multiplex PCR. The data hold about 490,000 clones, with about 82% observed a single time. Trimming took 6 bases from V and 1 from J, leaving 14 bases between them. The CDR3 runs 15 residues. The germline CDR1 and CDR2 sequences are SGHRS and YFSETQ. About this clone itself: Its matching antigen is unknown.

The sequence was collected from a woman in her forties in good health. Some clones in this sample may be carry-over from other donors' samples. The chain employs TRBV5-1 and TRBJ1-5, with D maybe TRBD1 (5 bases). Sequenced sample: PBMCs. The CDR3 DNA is TGCGCCAGCACCCTGGGACCGGAGAGCAATCAGCCCCAGCATTTT. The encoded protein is CASTLGPESNQPQHF.